This is a list of T cell receptor beta chains from one sample in a study of control samples from healthy donors and cancer patients. This table comes from immunoSEQ multiplex PCR, and its TCRdb copy is limited to in-frame clones, with some not included. The table has approximately 130,000 clones, around nine tenths seen once; the top ten hold about 12%. The sample was blood. The receptors were sampled from a man aged 25-45 years in good health. Both conserved end residues are part of each CDR3. A D gene is named only where the DNA matches it firmly. For some rows the clone size is stated as once, few or many, or as a class when expanded; others skip it.

cdr3_nt	cdr3_aa	d_call	clone_size	v_call	j_call
TGCAGCGTCCAAGGGACGGCCTATGGCTACACCTTC	CSVQGTAYGYTF	NA	NA	TRBV29-1	TRBJ1-2
TGTGCCAGCAGCTTAGATCAGGGGCGCGACGAGCAGTACTTC	CASSLDQGRDEQYF	NA	NA	TRBV11-3	TRBJ2-7
TGTGCCAGCAGCTTGAACGGGGGGGACTATGGCTACACCTTC	CASSLNGGDYGYTF	NA	NA	TRBV5-8	TRBJ1-2
TGCGCCAGCAGCTTGGACAGGCCAGGCTCCGGAAACACCATATATTTT	CASSLDRPGSGNTIYF	NA	NA	TRBV5-1	TRBJ1-3
TGTGCCAGCAGCGAACAGGGGTGGCATGGCTACACCTTC	CASSEQGWHGYTF	TRBD1	NA	TRBV7-2	TRBJ1-2
TGTGCCAGTAGTCCTCAGGGGGCCAGGACTGAAGCTTTCTTT	CASSPQGARTEAFF	TRBD1	NA	TRBV19	TRBJ1-1
TGTGACACCCGGGCCACTAGCTCCTACGAGCAGTACTTC	CDTRATSSYEQYF	NA	NA	TRBV2	TRBJ2-7
TGCGCCCGCAGCCACGGGTGGGGGGGACAGGGTGAAGGCTACACCTTC	CARSHGWGGQGEGYTF	TRBD1	many	TRBV4-1	TRBJ1-2
TGTGCCAGCAGCCCGGGACCCAGAAATTCACCCCTCCACTTT	CASSPGPRNSPLHF	NA	few	TRBV14	TRBJ1-6
TGTGCCAGCAGTGATCTGGGAGGCGAGACCCAGTACTTC	CASSDLGGETQYF	NA	NA	TRBV2	TRBJ2-5
TGTGCCAGCGGGCCCTGGGGTAGCGGGGGGGCAAGTGAAACGCAGTATTTT	CASGPWGSGGASETQYF	TRBD2	NA	TRBV7-6	TRBJ2-3
TGTGCCAGCAGTTTACAGGATCAGCCCCAGCATTTT	CASSLQDQPQHF	NA	NA	TRBV6-6	TRBJ1-5
TGCGCCAGCAGCCAAGAGGAAGCCCCGGCGGGCTACACCTTC	CASSQEEAPAGYTF	NA	NA	TRBV4-1	TRBJ1-2
TGTGCCAGCTCACCTAGGGGGAGCTCTGGAAACACCATATATTTT	CASSPRGSSGNTIYF	NA	NA	TRBV18	TRBJ1-3
TGTGCCTGGAGTAGAGTGGGGCTCCACTATGGCTACACCTTC	CAWSRVGLHYGYTF	NA	NA	TRBV30	TRBJ1-2
TGTGCCAGCAGCCCCCCCGGCGGGAGGGACACCGGGGAGCTGTTTTTT	CASSPPGGRDTGELFF	TRBD2	NA	TRBV7-9	TRBJ2-2
TGTGCCAGCAGTTTTCTACAGGGGAGCGGCTACACCTTC	CASSFLQGSGYTF	TRBD1	NA	TRBV12-3/TRBV12-4	TRBJ1-2
TGTGCCAGCAGAACCAGCCCGCAGGGGATATACGAGCAGTACTTC	CASRTSPQGIYEQYF	NA	NA	TRBV27	TRBJ2-7
TGTGCTAGTGGTTTGGAGGAAGAGACCCAGTACTTC	CASGLEEETQYF	NA	NA	TRBV12-5	TRBJ2-5
TGTGCCACCAGTGATTTGCTTCAGGGAGAGACCCAGTACTTC	CATSDLLQGETQYF	NA	once	TRBV24-1	TRBJ2-5
TGCGCCAGCAGCTTGGCAAGGACAGGGTTCGACGAGCAGTACTTC	CASSLARTGFDEQYF	TRBD1	NA	TRBV5-1	TRBJ2-7
TGTGCCAGCAGTGGGCAGATTTCAAGTTATAGCAATCAGCCCCAGCATTTT	CASSGQISSYSNQPQHF	NA	few	TRBV6-1	TRBJ1-5
TGTGCCAGTCGACAGAGCTCCTACGAGCAGTACTTC	CASRQSSYEQYF	NA	NA	TRBV12-3/TRBV12-4	TRBJ2-7
TGCAGCGTTGAAGATCCAGCATCCTACGAGCAGTACTTC	CSVEDPASYEQYF	NA	NA	TRBV29-1	TRBJ2-7
TGTGCCAGCAGTGAATGGGGGGATAATGAAAAACTGTTTTTT	CASSEWGDNEKLFF	NA	NA	TRBV6-1	TRBJ1-4
TGTGCCACCAGTGATTCCGGTCTACCGAACACCGGGGAGCTGTTTTTT	CATSDSGLPNTGELFF	NA	NA	TRBV24-1	TRBJ2-2
TGTGCCAGCAGCCGGATGACAGGGTTAGGGAACACCATATATTTT	CASSRMTGLGNTIYF	TRBD1	NA	TRBV7-9	TRBJ1-3
TGTGCCAGCAGTGCCCCATATAGCTCTGGAAACACCATATATTTT	CASSAPYSSGNTIYF	NA	once	TRBV25-1	TRBJ1-3
TGCGCCAGCAGCCAAGGTTTTGCGGCAAACACCATATATTTT	CASSQGFAANTIYF	NA	NA	TRBV4-1	TRBJ1-3
TGTGCCAGCAGCTTGGGATCTGAAGCTTTCTTT	CASSLGSEAFF	NA	once	TRBV7-9	TRBJ1-1
TGTGCCAGCAGTCCCCGGGACAGGGGTCTTCTCGGCTACACCTTC	CASSPRDRGLLGYTF	TRBD1	NA	TRBV28	TRBJ1-2
TGTGCCAGCAGCTTAGACAGGGAGCATGGCTACACCTTC	CASSLDREHGYTF	NA	NA	TRBV7-8	TRBJ1-2
TGTGCCAGCAGTTTCGACCGCGAGCAGTACTTC	CASSFDREQYF	NA	NA	TRBV12-3/TRBV12-4	TRBJ2-7
TGTGCCAGCAGCTTATCAGAGGGGGTAGATACGCAGTATTTT	CASSLSEGVDTQYF	NA	NA	TRBV7-9	TRBJ2-3
TGTGCCAGCAGCCAAGATCTACTAGCGGGGACAGATACGCAGTATTTT	CASSQDLLAGTDTQYF	TRBD2	NA	TRBV3-1/TRBV3-2	TRBJ2-3
TGTGCCAGCAGTATCGACAGCCCCTGGAACACCGGGGAGCTGTTTTTT	CASSIDSPWNTGELFF	NA	NA	TRBV2	TRBJ2-2
TGTGCCAGCAGCCAAGGCTCCAACCCGGGAGGCTACACCTTC	CASSQGSNPGGYTF	NA	NA	TRBV4-2	TRBJ1-2
TGTGCCTCTACTTCAGGGAACTCCTACGAGCAGTACTTC	CASTSGNSYEQYF	NA	NA	TRBV30	TRBJ2-7
TGTGCCAGCAGTTATACAGGGTTCGAGCAGTACTTC	CASSYTGFEQYF	NA	NA	TRBV25-1	TRBJ2-7
TGTGCCAGCTCACCCCCCAACACAGATACGCAGTATTTT	CASSPPNTDTQYF	NA	NA	TRBV18	TRBJ2-3
TGCAGCGTTGAAGTAAGGTCGGACAGGAGAATCTTC	CSVEVRSDRRIF	TRBD1	NA	TRBV29-1	TRBJ2-1
TGTGCCAGCAGCCAGTTTAGGGGAAACACCATATATTTT	CASSQFRGNTIYF	NA	NA	TRBV3-1/TRBV3-2	TRBJ1-3
TGCGCCAGCAGCCAAGATACTGTCCTGTGGGATGGGGCCAACGTCCTGACTTTC	CASSQDTVLWDGANVLTF	NA	NA	TRBV4-1	TRBJ2-6
TGTGCCAGCAGTTACCTACAGGGGGCACCCCTCCACTTT	CASSYLQGAPLHF	TRBD1	NA	TRBV6-5	TRBJ1-6
TGTGCCAGCAAAGGGTGGCTCAGGGAGTTGCCCAAGAGGACCCAGTACTTC	CASKGWLRELPKRTQYF	NA	NA	TRBV21-1	TRBJ2-5
TGTGCCAGCAGCTCACCGGGGACATACGCTTTCGGCGGGGAGCTGTTTTTT	CASSSPGTYAFGGELFF	NA	few	TRBV7-3	TRBJ2-2
TGTGCCAGCAGCCAAGGTTGGAACCAGCCCCAGCATTTT	CASSQGWNQPQHF	NA	NA	TRBV3-1/TRBV3-2	TRBJ1-5
TGTGCCACCAGCAGAGACAGGGGTTACTATGGCTACACCTTC	CATSRDRGYYGYTF	NA	NA	TRBV15	TRBJ1-2
TGTGCCAGTAGTATACCCGACAGGGACTCTGGCTACACCTTC	CASSIPDRDSGYTF	TRBD1	NA	TRBV19	TRBJ1-2
TGCGCCAGCAGCACCGATCAGGGGCGGGGTGAAAAACTGTTTTTT	CASSTDQGRGEKLFF	NA	NA	TRBV5-1	TRBJ1-4
TGTGCCAGCAGTGAAGCGTTTGGCGGATTGAACACTGAAGCTTTCTTT	CASSEAFGGLNTEAFF	NA	NA	TRBV2	TRBJ1-1